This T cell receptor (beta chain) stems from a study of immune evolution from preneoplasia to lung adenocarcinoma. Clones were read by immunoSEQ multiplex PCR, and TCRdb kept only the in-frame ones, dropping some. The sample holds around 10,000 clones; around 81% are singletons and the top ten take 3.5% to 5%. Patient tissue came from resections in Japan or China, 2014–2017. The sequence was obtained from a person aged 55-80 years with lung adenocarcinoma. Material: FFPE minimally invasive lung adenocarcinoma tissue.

CDR3 DNA sequence: TGTGCCAGCAGCTTAGATCGGGCGGGGAGGACCTACAATGAGCAGTTCTTC. Translated: CASSLDRAGRTYNEQFF. J is TRBJ2-1 and V is TRBV11-2, with D possibly TRBD2 on 6 matching bases. Trimming took 0 bases from V and 2 from J, leaving 14 bases between them. CDR3 length equals 17 residues. The germline CDR1 and CDR2 sequences are SGHAT and FQNNGV.